This TCR beta chain is drawn from a study of blood T cell repertoires in COVID-19. About the study: The United States, Italy and Spain supplied acute and convalescent COVID-19 samples. Sources were T cells, B-cell-depleted T cells, or PBMCs; the material itself was cDNA or gDNA.

The CDR3 has 11 residues. Trimming took off 5 bases at V and 2 bases at J, with 3 bases between the two ends. Enrolment of Seattle patients took place during active infection, and they were followed longitudinally. In the original processing: Reference gene primer amplification in the assay estimated nucleated cell counts. Assay: immunoSEQ multiplex PCR; the TCRdb copy retains only in-frame clones and omits some. Clone size and V and J calls were adopted from that table, with D and trimming inferred from the DNA. The profile shows 50,000 to 70,000 clones, around 82% of them singletons. The V gene is TRBV12-3 or TRBV12-4, the J gene TRBJ2-5; D unresolved. The receptor's source is a man older than 75 with COVID-19, enrolled during active disease. The sequencing input was peripheral blood. The CDR3 DNA follows: TGTGCCAGCAGTACTCAAGAGACCCAGTACTTC. This codes for CASSTQETQYF.